This T cell receptor (beta chain) derives from a study of identical twins. As concerns this clonotype: The antigen is not known.

Donors uniformly comprised healthy Caucasians. MiXCR was run by TCRdb on the 5' RACE reads, yielding one entry per CDR3 protein. This sample has under 450,000 distinct CDR3 sequences, with approximately 17% found just once. Study findings and constraints: Researchers reported excess low generation probability among twin-shared out-of-frame alpha sequences.

This clonotype was obtained from a man aged 45-65 years in good health. The material sequenced was naive T cells sorted from blood.

The CDR3 loop is CAWSVLGYSTDTQYF. The CDR3 DNA reads as TGTGCCTGGAGTGTATTAGGGTATAGCACAGATACGCAGTATTTT. This chain joins TRBV30 and TRBJ2-3; D unclear. V was clipped by 0 bases and J by 0 bases, with 10 bases between them. The CDR3 sequence is 15 residues long. Germline V gene sequence: CDR1 GTSNPN, CDR2 SVGIG (reference sequence).